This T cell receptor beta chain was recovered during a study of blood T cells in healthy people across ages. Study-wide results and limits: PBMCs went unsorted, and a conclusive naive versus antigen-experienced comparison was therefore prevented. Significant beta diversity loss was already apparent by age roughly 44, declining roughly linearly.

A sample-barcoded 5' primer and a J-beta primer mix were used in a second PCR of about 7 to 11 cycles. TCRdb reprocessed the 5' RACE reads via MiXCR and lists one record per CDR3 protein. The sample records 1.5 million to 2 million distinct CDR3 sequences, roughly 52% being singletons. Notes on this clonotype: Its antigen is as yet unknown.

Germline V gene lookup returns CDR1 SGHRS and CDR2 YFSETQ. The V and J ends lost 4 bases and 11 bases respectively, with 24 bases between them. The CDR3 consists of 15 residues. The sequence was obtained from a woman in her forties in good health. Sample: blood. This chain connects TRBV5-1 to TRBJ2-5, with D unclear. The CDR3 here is CASSPTESSWNEQYF. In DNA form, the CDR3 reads TGCGCCAGCAGCCCCACGGAGTCCTCCTGGAATGAGCAGTACTTC.